This TCR beta chain was sequenced for a study of blood T cell repertoires in COVID-19. This CDR3 contains 11 residues. Trimming removed 3 bases from V and 6 bases from J, with 5 bases in between. The germline V gene encodes CDR1 SGHAT and CDR2 FQDESV (reference sequence). The data were produced by immunoSEQ multiplex PCR, yet TCRdb's version contains in-frame clones alone and is incomplete. The data hold more than 400,000 clones, with approximately 90% observed a single time. The rearrangement uses TRBV11-1 and TRBJ1-2; D is ambiguous. The sequencing sample was made of PBMCs or T cells enriched from blood (not recorded which). The sequence derives from a woman younger than 30 who had recovered from COVID-19. Here the CDR3 reads CASSFTDGYTF. In DNA form, the CDR3 reads TGTGCCAGCAGCTTTACTGATGGCTACACCTTC. Based on the CDR3 plus reference TRBV11-1 and TRBJ1-2, the full variable domain is EAEVAQSPRYKITEKSQAVAFWCDPISGHATLYWYRQILGQGPELLVQFQDESVVDDSQLPKDRFSAERLKGVDSTLKIQPAELGDSAMYLCASSFTDGYTFGSGTRLTVV.